These T cell receptor beta chains were read from a single sample in a study of T-cell memory formation after mild COVID-19. TCRdb re-derived calls from the 5' RACE reads in MiXCR, one entry per CDR3 protein. The sample consists of roughly 52,000 distinct CDR3 sequences, about 7.3% of them appearing once. Sequencing was carried out using PBMCs or a T cell subset sorted from them (not recorded which). The receptors stem from a man between 18 and 29 years old who had mild COVID-19 (a few samples of this study predate the infection). Cell type and time point are not known. The CDR3 runs from the conserved cysteine through the conserved F or W. The D gene is left open where the match is weak. Size values are once, few and many counts, or a class for expanded clones, and some rows have none.

V gene: TRBV6-5; clone size: -; J gene: TRBJ2-7; D gene: -; CDR3 protein: CASSYGANYEQYF; CDR3 DNA: TGTGCCAGCTCGTACGGGGCCAACTACGAGCAGTACTTC
V gene: TRBV15; clone size: many; J gene: TRBJ2-5; D gene: -; CDR3 protein: CATSRDLGSHEGETQYF; CDR3 DNA: TGTGCCACCAGCAGAGATCTGGGGAGCCACGAAGGAGAGACCCAGTACTTC
V gene: TRBV6-5; clone size: few; J gene: TRBJ1-4; D gene: -; CDR3 protein: CASSYRDQGGRKLFF; CDR3 DNA: TGTGCCAGCAGTTACCGGGACCAGGGAGGTCGAAAACTGTTTTTT
V gene: TRBV5-6; clone size: -; J gene: TRBJ2-5; D gene: -; CDR3 protein: CASSSGPFQETQYF; CDR3 DNA: TGTGCCAGCAGCTCCGGACCCTTCCAAGAGACCCAGTACTTC
V gene: TRBV7-7; clone size: -; J gene: TRBJ2-7; D gene: -; CDR3 protein: CASSLVREKLYEQYF; CDR3 DNA: TGTGCCAGCAGCTTAGTCAGGGAAAAGCTCTACGAGCAGTACTTC
V gene: TRBV7-9; clone size: many; J gene: TRBJ1-4; D gene: -; CDR3 protein: CASSLASIRQLTKEKLFF; CDR3 DNA: TGTGCCAGCAGCTTAGCGTCGATTAGACAGCTGACGAAGGAAAAACTGTTTTTT
V gene: TRBV3-1; clone size: few; J gene: TRBJ1-6; D gene: TRBD1; CDR3 protein: CASSHLGQGDSPLHF; CDR3 DNA: TGTGCCAGCAGCCACCTGGGACAGGGAGATTCACCCCTCCACTTT
V gene: TRBV7-2; clone size: -; J gene: TRBJ2-3; D gene: -; CDR3 protein: CASSLGGPGALTDTQYF; CDR3 DNA: TGTGCCAGCAGCTTAGGTGGCCCCGGGGCGCTCACAGATACGCAGTATTTT
V gene: TRBV7-9; clone size: few; J gene: TRBJ1-3; D gene: -; CDR3 protein: CASSLGSDGNTIYF; CDR3 DNA: TGTGCCAGCAGCTTAGGTTCCGACGGAAACACCATATATTTT
V gene: TRBV7-9; clone size: many; J gene: TRBJ1-6; D gene: TRBD1; CDR3 protein: CASSLVGTENSPLHF; CDR3 DNA: TGTGCCAGCAGCTTAGTGGGGACAGAAAATTCACCCCTCCACTTT
V gene: TRBV6-2/TRBV6-3; clone size: many; J gene: TRBJ2-2; D gene: -; CDR3 protein: CASTLTSRTGNTGELFF; CDR3 DNA: TGTGCCAGCACCCTAACATCTAGGACTGGGAACACCGGGGAGCTGTTTTTT
V gene: TRBV6-2/TRBV6-3; clone size: few; J gene: TRBJ1-2; D gene: TRBD1; CDR3 protein: CASSDDRAFGYTF; CDR3 DNA: TGTGCCAGCAGTGATGACAGGGCATTTGGCTACACCTTC
V gene: TRBV7-9; clone size: -; J gene: TRBJ2-3; D gene: TRBD1; CDR3 protein: CASSLRQGTYTDTQYF; CDR3 DNA: TGTGCCAGCAGCTTACGACAGGGGACTTACACAGATACGCAGTATTTT
V gene: TRBV7-2; clone size: many; J gene: TRBJ2-5; D gene: -; CDR3 protein: CASSSWMTSQETQYF; CDR3 DNA: TGTGCCAGCAGCTCCTGGATGACTTCCCAAGAGACCCAGTACTTC
V gene: TRBV10-3; clone size: many; J gene: TRBJ2-5; D gene: TRBD2; CDR3 protein: CAISDSPPGGRTYQETQYF; CDR3 DNA: TGTGCCATCAGTGATTCCCCACCGGGGGGGCGAACCTACCAAGAGACCCAGTACTTC
V gene: TRBV3-1; clone size: -; J gene: TRBJ2-5; D gene: -; CDR3 protein: CASSPSRQETQYF; CDR3 DNA: TGTGCCAGCAGCCCTAGTAGGCAAGAGACCCAGTACTTC
V gene: TRBV4-3; clone size: -; J gene: TRBJ2-3; D gene: -; CDR3 protein: CASSQAGAEDTQYF; CDR3 DNA: TGCGCCAGCAGCCAAGCCGGGGCGGAGGATACGCAGTATTTT
V gene: TRBV5-1; clone size: many; J gene: TRBJ2-1; D gene: TRBD1; CDR3 protein: CASTIGTDLNEQFF; CDR3 DNA: TGCGCCAGCACCATCGGGACAGACCTCAATGAGCAGTTCTTC
V gene: TRBV7-8; clone size: many; J gene: TRBJ2-1; D gene: -; CDR3 protein: CASRRGGTSYNEQFF; CDR3 DNA: TGTGCCAGCCGGAGAGGAGGTACCTCCTACAATGAGCAGTTCTTC